Each of the 19 T cell receptor beta chains below was sequenced from the same sample in a study of Tregs in tolerant kidney transplant recipients. TCRdb's copy holds only in-frame clones and misses some; the assay was immunoSEQ multiplex PCR. Recorded for this sample: about 52,000 clones. The material was CD4+ T cells from blood, obtained before the transplant. The source of these receptors is a human donor who received a combined kidney and bone marrow transplant.

For this clone: The CDR3 end is not reached by the read, which stops 3 residues before it; the germline J gene fills it in. The chain recombines TRBV19 with TRBJ1-1; unclear D gene. V was shortened by 3 bases and J by 1 base, with 6 bases between the two germline ends. This CDR3 is built from 13 residues. CDR1 is LNHDA and CDR2 is SQIVND in the germline V gene (reference sequence). CDR3 bases read: TGTGCCAGTAGTATCGAAGGGAACACTGAA. Protein product: CASSIEGNTE. In full, the CDR3 reads CASSIEGNTEAFF. Full variable domain (remainder filled in from reference TRBV19 and TRBJ1-1): DGGITQSPKYLFRKEGQNVTLSCEQNLNHDAMYWYRQDPGQGLRLIYYSQIVNDFQKGDIAEGYSVSREKKESFPLTVTSAQKNPTAFYLCASSIEGNTEAFFGQGTRLTVV.

CDR3 bases read: TGTGCCAGCTCACCAGTGACAGGGTCCTGGGGC. It yields the protein CASSPVTGSWG. Given in full, the CDR3 is CASSPVTGSWGYTF. The rearrangement joins TRBV18 to TRBJ1-2; TRBD1 agrees at 7 bases. The CDR3 end falls 3 residues outside the read, so it is completed with the germline J gene. Germline values: CDR1 KGHSH, CDR2 LQKENI. This CDR3 is 14 amino acids long.

In the case of this clone: With the read ending 3 residues before the CDR3 end, the germline J gene is used to fill in that end. The chain carries TRBV19 and TRBJ2-5; 13 positions agree with TRBD2. The ends lost 5 bases at V and 7 bases at J; junction bases unmatched: 7. The CDR3 is 15 amino acids. The germline gives CDR1 LNHDA, CDR2 SQIVND (reference sequence). The CDR3 sequence: CASSLQTSGGWTQYF. CDR3 DNA (partial): TGTGCCAGTAGTCTCCAGACTAGCGGGGGGTGGACC.

To note about this clone: The read stops 3 residues short of the end of the CDR3; the missing end is completed from the germline J gene. This sequence joins TRBV5-6 and TRBJ1-3, with 8 bases fitting TRBD1. With V trimmed by 4 bases and J by 4 bases, 7 bases remained unmatched. Germline CDR1 is SGHDT and CDR2 is YYEEEE. The CDR3 spans 15 residues. CDR3 loop: CASSHQTGAGNTIYF. The CDR3 bases that were read are TGTGCCAGCAGCCATCAGACAGGGGCAGGAAACACC.

A word on this clone: The read ends 3 residues early relative to the CDR3; the germline J gene fills the gap. This chain connects TRBV7-2 to TRBJ1-4; no clear D. Germline V CDR1 and CDR2: SGHTA, FQGNSA. Trimming shortened V by 2 bases and J by 1 base, and 5 bases separated the two germline ends. This CDR3 is 14 amino acids long. The CDR3 sequence: CASSLSGTNEKLFF. The CDR3 bases that were read are TGTGCCAGCAGCTTATCGGGAACTAATGAAAAA. The complete variable domain, with remaining parts taken from reference TRBV7-2 and TRBJ1-4, reads GAGVSQSPSNKVTEKGKDVELRCDPISGHTALYWYRQSLGQGLEFLIYFQGNSAPDKSGLPSDRFSAERTGGSVSTLTIQRTQQEDSAVYLCASSLSGTNEKLFFGSGTQLSVL.

As concerns this clone: The read gets to within 3 residues of the CDR3 end, and the germline J gene fills in the rest. The V and J genes are TRBV6-2 or TRBV6-3 and TRBJ2-7; D not resolved. Germline CDR1 reads MNHEY; CDR2 reads SVGEGT. Trimming removed 3 bases at V and 1 base at J, with 10 bases between. CDR3 length: 14 residues. CDR3 sequence reads: CASSYRQDSYEQYF. The covered CDR3 bases are TGTGCCAGCAGTTATCGCCAGGATTCCTACGAG.

Concerning this clone: Read sequence stops 3 residues before the CDR3 end, and the germline J gene provides the missing end. The gene calls are TRBV2 and TRBJ1-4; a possible D gene is TRBD1 (6 bases). CDR1 is SNHLY, CDR2 FYNNEI, per germline. The V end was cut by 6 bases, the J end by 0 bases, with 14 bases between. The CDR3 totals 16 residues. CDR3 residues: CASRSGAVATNEKLFF. Partial CDR3 DNA: TGTGCCAGCAGGTCAGGGGCCGTTGCAACTAATGAAAAA.

Turning to this clone: The CDR3 goes on 3 residues after the read ends, and that part is filled in from the germline J gene. The gene calls are TRBV5-6 and TRBJ2-3, with D possibly TRBD1 on 5 matching bases. V shed 1 base and J shed 3 bases, with 6 bases lying between them. In germline, CDR1 is SGHDT, CDR2 YYEEEE. CDR3 length: 13 residues. CDR3 bases read: TGTGCCAGCAGCTTGAAGGGGACAGATACG. Translating gives CASSLKGTDT. The entire CDR3 protein is CASSLKGTDTQYF. Looking up the rest from reference TRBV5-6 and TRBJ2-3 gives the full variable domain: DAGVTQSPTHLIKTRGQQVTLRCSPKSGHDTVSWYQQALGQGPQFIFQYYEEEERQRGNFPDRFSGHQFPNYSSELNVNALLLGDSALYLCASSLKGTDTQYFGPGTRLTVL.

A remark on this clone: The read ends 3 residues early relative to the CDR3; the germline J gene fills the gap. The chain employs TRBV20-1 and TRBJ2-5, with 10 bases aligning to TRBD2. The V and J ends lost 4 bases and 5 bases, in that order; junction bases with no gene match: 10. The V gene's germline CDR1 is DFQATT and CDR2 SNEGSKA (reference sequence). The CDR3 runs to 15 residues. CDR3 sequence: CSAILPSGSSETQYF. CDR3 bases read: TGCAGTGCTATTCTGCCTAGCGGGAGCTCGGAGACC.

About this clone: The read halts 3 residues ahead of the CDR3 end, with the missing end drawn from the germline J gene. At the DNA level, this CDR3 is encoded by other sequences in the same sample as well. V is TRBV5-1 and J is TRBJ1-2; D is perhaps TRBD1 (6 bases). The CDR3 is 15 residues long. V lost 0 bases, J lost 2 bases, and 11 bases lay in between. Germline V gives CDR1 SGHRS, CDR2 YFSETQ. The CDR3 sequence is CASSLVGGLNYGYTF. The CDR3 bases that were read are TGCGCCAGCAGCTTGGTGGGGGGGCTGAACTATGGC. The whole variable domain, remainder taken from reference TRBV5-1 and TRBJ1-2, is KAGVTQTPRYLIKTRGQQVTLSCSPISGHRSVSWYQQTPGQGLQFLFEYFSETQRNKGNFPGRFSGRQFSNSRSEMNVSTLELGDSALYLCASSLVGGLNYGYTFGSGTRLTVV.

Points on this clone: The read terminates 3 residues ahead of where the CDR3 ends, so the germline J gene completes it. V gene TRBV19 combines with J gene TRBJ2-1; the D gene is possibly TRBD1 (6 bases). Trimming took off 4 bases at V and 8 bases at J, with 12 bases between the two ends. In germline, CDR1 is LNHDA, CDR2 SQIVND (reference sequence). This CDR3 is 13 amino acids long. CDR3 region: CASSNRAGDEQFF. CDR3 bases read: TGTGCCAGTAGTAACAGGGCGGGCGATGAG.

About this clone itself: The sequenced fragment ends 3 residues before the CDR3 boundary, so the rest is inferred from the germline J gene. The chain couples TRBV6-4 to TRBJ2-4; 11 bases agree with TRBD2. The ends lost 4 bases at V and 6 bases at J; junction bases unmatched: 8. The CDR3 is 16 amino acids. Germline V gene sequence: CDR1 MRHNA, CDR2 SNTAGT. The CDR3 sequence: CASSASGGSDVNIQYF. The sequenced CDR3 bases are TGTGCCAGCAGTGCTAGCGGGGGGTCCGATGTAAACATT.

For this clone: From the germline J gene comes the end of the CDR3, since the read stops 3 residues before it. The chain carries TRBV20-1 and TRBJ2-5; 13 nucleotides align to TRBD2. The CDR3 is 16 amino acids. The V gene's germline CDR1 is DFQATT and CDR2 SNEGSKA (reference sequence). J was trimmed by 2 bases and V by 6 bases; bases with no gene match: 9. CDR3 residues: CSALPGLAGRQETQYF. Partial CDR3 DNA: TGCAGTGCGCTACCGGGACTAGCGGGAAGACAAGAGACC.

As regards this clone: The read ends 3 residues before the CDR3 terminus; that terminus is restored from the germline J gene. The rearrangement joins TRBV5-1 to TRBJ1-4; TRBD1 agrees at 11 bases. The CDR3 loop spans 15 amino acids. Germline CDR1 SGHRS, CDR2 YFSETQ. Germline trimming cut 2 bases from V and 7 bases from J; bases unmatched to any gene: 4. CDR3 in amino acids: CASSLSGQGAEKLFF. The covered CDR3 bases are TGCGCCAGCAGCTTATCCGGACAGGGGGCTGAAAAA.

With regard to this clone: The read is 3 residues too short to cover the CDR3 end, so that end is filled in from the germline J gene. This chain joins TRBV5-1 and TRBJ1-1, with D possibly matching TRBD1 (6 bases). CDR3 size: 17 residues. Between the trimmed V and J ends, which lost 0 bases and 5 bases, there was a span of 20 bases. Germline V gene sequence: CDR1 SGHRS, CDR2 YFSETQ. This CDR3 is CASSLGVRGGRDTEAFF. The DNA read from the CDR3 is TGCGCCAGCAGCTTGGGAGTCCGCGGGGGGCGAGATACTGAA.

Remarks on this clone: The read falls 3 residues short of the CDR3 end, and the missing part is taken from the germline J gene. The chain couples TRBV18 to TRBJ2-2, with a possible D match to TRBD2 (5 bases). The ends were cut back, 2 bases at V and 1 base at J, with 11 bases in the middle. Per germline, CDR1 KGHSH and CDR2 LQKENI. The CDR3 runs 16 residues. The covered CDR3 bases are TGTGCCAGCTCACCATATTCGGCGGGGAACACCGGGGAG. Its translation is CASSPYSAGNTGE. The whole CDR3 reads CASSPYSAGNTGELFF. Full variable domain (rest looked up from reference TRBV18 and TRBJ2-2): NAGVMQNPRHLVRRRGQEARLRCSPMKGHSHVYWYRQLPEEGLKFMVYLQKENIIDESGMPKERFSAEFPKEGPSILRIQQVVRGDSAAYFCASSPYSAGNTGELFFGEGSRLTVL.

Comments on this clone: The read falls 3 residues short of the CDR3 end, and the missing part is taken from the germline J gene. The chain has TRBV7-9 and TRBJ2-7; TRBD1 aligns across 10 bases. In germline, CDR1 is SEHNR, CDR2 FQNEAQ (reference sequence). The V and J ends lost 5 bases and 5 bases, in that order; junction bases with no gene match: 9. CDR3 length: 15 amino acids. The CDR3 loop is CASSPPGTGDHEQYF. Incomplete CDR3 DNA: TGTGCCAGCAGCCCCCCTGGGACAGGGGACCACGAG.

Of note for this clone: The read comes to an end 3 residues before the CDR3 does, leaving the germline J gene to fill in the end. V gene TRBV10-3 combines with J gene TRBJ2-5, with a tentative D call TRBD2 (6 bases). The CDR3 sequence is 13 residues long. Germline CDR1 reads ENHRY; CDR2 reads SYGVKD. Trimming removed 3 bases at V and 5 bases at J, with 10 bases between. CDR3 residues: CAISDSGRETQYF. The part of the CDR3 DNA that was read is TGTGCCATCAGTGATTCAGGGAGGGAGACC.

As for this clone: The read ends 3 residues before the CDR3 terminus; that terminus is restored from the germline J gene. This chain joins TRBV5-1 and TRBJ2-3, with D unclear. Germline V gene sequence: CDR1 SGHRS, CDR2 YFSETQ. This CDR3 comprises 13 residues. Trimming removed 1 base at V and 5 bases at J, with 8 bases between. The CDR3: CASSLFRGDTQYF. The DNA read from the CDR3 is TGCGCCAGCAGCTTGTTCCGCGGAGATACG.